Described below is a single T cell receptor beta chain sequence and its context. This clone was recorded a few times. It has no known antigen specificity. No base qualities exist here, and no much larger clone lies one base off it. This sample was taken from a study of cytomegalovirus exposure and HLA in healthy donors (dated by TCRdb to about 2017). As for the study more broadly: An earlier analysis of around 600 of the donors reported roughly 300 Gb of sequence data and 117 million unique TCR beta sequences from 150 million to 200 million T cells. The study aimed to test whether signatures of past pathogen exposure could be identified by cataloging public T cell receptors. Every repertoire in the discovery cohort had been generated on one and the same sequencing platform. The study combined high-throughput TCR immunosequencing, statistical association of individual TCRs with disease status, and machine learning to predict cytomegalovirus infection status. Rather than using new phenotypic data, the later analysis identified candidate immune exposures from TCR beta sequences and from how often those sequences occurred across donors. An early release covering just under 650 HLA-typed donors comprised about 320 gigabases of sequencing data and 85 million or so unique TCR sequences. Besides the first cohort of 550 to 750 subjects, a separate validation cohort made up of 90 to 150 different subjects was used. Typing coverage varied by locus: 629-630 donors for A, B, C, DRB1 and DQB1; roughly 510 for DQA1; over 600 for DPA1; 400 to 480 for DPB1. The study used immunosequencing to profile the T cell repertoires of around 600 subjects and linked those repertoires to cytomegalovirus serostatus. Because of strong linkage in the cohort, roughly five DR-DQ haplotypes were treated as single units for association and clustering. A later analysis re-examined previously published TCR beta repertoires from more than 650 donors and added high-resolution HLA genotyping to investigate patterns of TCR occurrence. In an earlier analysis of roughly 540 of the donors, high-throughput TCR beta sequencing was used to judge whether each TCR beta V gene segment behaved as functional or pseudogenic. Among the roughly 400 genotyped donors, more than 70% belonged to the genetic ancestry cluster associated with self-reported Caucasian donors. On average, roughly 250,000 unique TCR beta nucleotide sequences were sequenced per donor among a few hundred genotyped donors of the cohort, with roughly 20% of those sequences being non-productive. In a later genetic analysis, genome-wide SNP genotypes for about three fifths of the roughly 670 donors were used, and that subset was treated as a discovery cohort. Class I and class II HLA loci were covered by the typing at four-digit resolution. Donor age, sex, ethnicity and CMV serostatus were collected together with the repertoire data. Here is what the overall study found, with its caveats: Linkage disequilibrium might explain the correlated functional status among segregating V segments, but an unknown experimental factor could not be excluded. Over 15 rarely observed V segments, including chromosome 9 orphons, were excluded from the earlier analysis of just under 600 of the donors because counts were too low. An earlier analysis of some 560 of the donors showed that most TCR beta V segments appeared in productive rearrangements either about 87% or about 30% of the time, which broadly matched IMGT annotations. A few of the identified cytomegalovirus-associated TCR beta chains were confirmed in vitro to be specific for cytomegalovirus antigens. The study listed 164 TCR beta chains as associated with cytomegalovirus. The only immune exposure information available for the cohort was CMV serostatus. Specific HLA alleles were associated with over 15,000 TCR beta sequences at a false discovery rate of 0.05 in a later analysis. Most TCR sequences were observed very rarely across donors, whereas some public TCRs were present in many individuals. The classifier was reported to diagnose cytomegalovirus status with high specificity and sensitivity in both the original cohort and the validation cohort. In a later analysis, most CMV-associated TCR beta chains were found to appear HLA-restricted, with HLA associations seemingly driven largely by CMV exposure. Only TCR beta chains were sequenced in this cohort, and the absence of alpha or paired-chain data limited detectable features. A later genetic analysis associated a missense DCLRE1C variant with V-gene and J-gene trimming of TCR beta chains, and an independent cohort replicated the association. A later analysis found that TCR association rates varied across HLA loci, with DRB1 alleles showing the most associated TCRs and HLA-C alleles the fewest. Sequencing depth was assumed to be roughly uniform across donors in the presence/absence analyses, though that assumption may not hold. A cluster of highly shared sequence variants was judged likely to be a technical artifact of the sequencing pipeline. Because HLA typing was missing for some donors at each locus, association tests included only the typed subset. Assigning TCR associations to individual alleles was difficult when HLA alleles, especially DR and DQ, strongly co-occurred. In a later analysis, HLA-associated TCR beta chains showed more clonal expansion and lower generation probabilities than non-associated chains that were equally common. Some IMGT-functional V segments, including TRBV6-2 and TRBV6-3, could not be distinguished by the 87-base-pair reads and were therefore excluded. Several of the top co-occurrence clusters appeared to be linked to parvovirus B19, influenza, CMV and Epstein-Barr virus, according to a later analysis. The authors suggested that the approach could potentially be extended to other disease states and immunological phenotypes. A later genetic analysis reported fewer N-insertions in productive TCRs among donors in an Asian-associated ancestry cluster than the roughly 700-donor mean. A further reported finding was that TCR beta sequences accurately predicted the HLA-A and HLA-B alleles for most subjects in the first cohort.

The cohort was made up of several hundred healthy bone marrow donors. At the time of sampling, all cohort members were nominally healthy, though unrecorded immune exposures were likely present. The donor was CMV seronegative and was included in the group of about 400 seronegative cohort members. Every donor gave a peripheral blood sample, and the peripheral blood mononuclear cells from that sample were used for TCR beta sequencing. Genomic DNA was extracted from the blood cell samples with the Qiagen DNeasy Blood Extraction Kit. The junction shows trimming of 0 bases on V and 1 base on J, and the gene matches do not reach 3 bases of it. The CDR3 measures 15 amino acids from cysteine to phenylalanine. CDR3 DNA is the only sequence kept; it has 45 bases, read in frame from the first base. The germline V gene yields SGDLS for CDR1 and YYNGEE for CDR2. The library was generated by the immunoSEQ multiplex PCR assay. For the multiplex PCR, a mixture combining 60 forward primers for TCR Vbeta segments and 13 reverse primers for TCR Jbeta segments was used. The CDR3 region of rearranged TCR beta genes was amplified from genomic DNA with a multiplex PCR assay. The amplified TCR beta libraries were sequenced on the Illumina HiSeq System as 87-base-pair reads. In the original analysis: In a later analysis, tens of millions of unique TCR beta chains were counted across the 500 to 850 repertoires, and roughly 11 million of these chains were shared by at least two donors. Raw reads were error-corrected and collapsed into unique sequences by a nearest-neighbor algorithm in which closely related sequences were merged to remove PCR and sequencing errors. Alignment of CDR3 sequences to IMGT reference sequences was used to assign V, D and J gene segments. Each retained sequence needed at least a six-nucleotide match to both a V gene segment and a J gene segment. Rearrangements were classified as productive when the CDR3 lacked stop codons and remained in frame with V and J, and all other rearrangements were classified as non-productive. Following IMGT convention, CDR3 was defined as the stretch from the second conserved V-encoded cysteine up to the conserved J-encoded phenylalanine. The earlier analysis of 587 of the donors excluded sequences that lacked an unambiguous match to a single V gene segment. In an earlier analysis of some 590 of the donors, a V segment was called functional when productive rearrangements were above 56.7%, and segregating when the standard deviation between donors exceeded 5%. To diagnose cytomegalovirus status from the catalog of TCR beta chain sequences, a statistical classification framework was built. In a later analysis, TCR nucleotide sequences were compared against IMGT/GENE-DB human TR gene sequences so that V and J genes could be assigned. A later analysis assigned CDR3 sequences and most-parsimonious VDJ recombination scenarios with the TCRdist pipeline. In a later analysis, each TCR beta chain was defined by its CDR3 amino acid sequence together with its V-gene family, and reads lacking a unique V-gene family were excluded. A later analysis removed 592 highly shared, low-generation-probability nucleotide sequences to deal with suspected cross-contamination and a sequencing artifact. In a later analysis, a clonal expansion index was calculated for each public chain from normalized within-repertoire ranks of inferred template counts. In a later analysis, generation probabilities were computed with a VDJ recombination model fitted to out-of-frame rearrangements, and the resulting probabilities were checked against IGoR. Hypergeometric tests were used in a later analysis to score TCR-TCR, TCR-HLA and TCR-CMV co-occurrence, with a repertoire-size bias correction applied to the TCR pairs. False discovery rates were estimated in a later analysis by permuting HLA or CMV assignments 20 times. In a later analysis, co-occurring TCRs were grouped using DBSCAN, with TCRdist sequence similarity added in when clustering inside HLA-allele-positive subsets. Repertoires with fewer than 30,000 or more than 120,000 public chains, plus five repertoires with anomalous nucleotide sharing, were excluded from co-occurrence clustering. The source is immuneACCESS, and TCRdb retained only in-frame sequences with V and J called. Part of the clones is not carried over; for the studies checked, unresolved V genes explain less than half of this, and the remainder is unexplained. The DNA was the basis for D and trimming; V, J and clone size are from that table. Here the sample has about 160,000 clones; around 80% occur a single time. The biggest ten clones account for more than 1% of the sample.

The receptor comes from a boy aged 2 to 10 in good health and CMV-seronegative. The chain is made from TRBV9 and TRBJ1-1; 7 nucleotides in the junction match TRBD1. The sample comprised PBMCs. The CDR3 corresponds to CASSVVQGGNTEAFF. The DNA reads as follows: TGTGCCAGCAGCGTAGTTCAGGGGGGGAACACTGAAGCTTTCTTT. The CDR3 plus the reference TRBV9 and TRBJ1-1 genes for the other parts give the full variable domain: DSGVTQTPKHLITATGQRVTLRCSPRSGDLSVYWYQQSLDQGLQFLIQYYNGEERAKGNILERFSAQQFPDLHSELNLSSLELGDSALYFCASSVVQGGNTEAFFGQGTRLTVV.